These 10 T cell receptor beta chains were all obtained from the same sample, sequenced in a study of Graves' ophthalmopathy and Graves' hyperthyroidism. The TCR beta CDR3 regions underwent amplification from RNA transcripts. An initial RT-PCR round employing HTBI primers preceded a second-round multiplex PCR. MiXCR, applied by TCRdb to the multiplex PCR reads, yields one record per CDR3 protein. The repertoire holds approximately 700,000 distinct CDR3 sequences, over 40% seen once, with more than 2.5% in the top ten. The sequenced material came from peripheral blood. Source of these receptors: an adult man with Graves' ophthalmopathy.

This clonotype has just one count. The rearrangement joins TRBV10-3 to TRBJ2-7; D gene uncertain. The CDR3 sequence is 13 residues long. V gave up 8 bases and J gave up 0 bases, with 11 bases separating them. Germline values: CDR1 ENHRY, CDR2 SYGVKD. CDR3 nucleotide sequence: TGTGCCATCGCGAGTAGGGACTCCTACGAGCAGTACTTC. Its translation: CAIASRDSYEQYF.

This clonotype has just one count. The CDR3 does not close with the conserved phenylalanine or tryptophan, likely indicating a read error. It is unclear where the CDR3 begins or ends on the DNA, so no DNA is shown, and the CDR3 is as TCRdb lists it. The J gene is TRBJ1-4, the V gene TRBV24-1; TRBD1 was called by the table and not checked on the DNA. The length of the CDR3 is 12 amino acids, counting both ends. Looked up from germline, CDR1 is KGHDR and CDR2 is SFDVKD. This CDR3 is CATSAQKGDRGY.

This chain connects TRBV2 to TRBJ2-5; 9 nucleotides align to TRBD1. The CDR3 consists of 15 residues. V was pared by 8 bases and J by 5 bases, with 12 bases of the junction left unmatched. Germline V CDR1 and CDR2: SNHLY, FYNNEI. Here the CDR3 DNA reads TGTGCCAGCGTCACACCCGGGACAGGGTGGGAGACCCAGTACTTC. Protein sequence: CASVTPGTGWETQYF.

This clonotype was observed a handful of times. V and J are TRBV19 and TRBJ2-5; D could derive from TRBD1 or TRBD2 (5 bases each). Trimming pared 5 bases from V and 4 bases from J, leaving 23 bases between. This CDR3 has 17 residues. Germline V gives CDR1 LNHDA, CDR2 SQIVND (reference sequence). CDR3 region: CASSPGHESRGGETQYF. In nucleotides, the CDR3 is TGTGCCAGTAGTCCAGGACATGAATCCCGAGGAGGAGAGACCCAGTACTTC.

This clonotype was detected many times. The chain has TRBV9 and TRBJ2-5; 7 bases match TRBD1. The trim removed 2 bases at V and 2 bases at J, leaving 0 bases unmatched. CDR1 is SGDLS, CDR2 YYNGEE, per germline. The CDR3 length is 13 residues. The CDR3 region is CASSVGQQETQYF. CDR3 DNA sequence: TGTGCCAGCAGCGTGGGACAGCAAGAGACCCAGTACTTC.

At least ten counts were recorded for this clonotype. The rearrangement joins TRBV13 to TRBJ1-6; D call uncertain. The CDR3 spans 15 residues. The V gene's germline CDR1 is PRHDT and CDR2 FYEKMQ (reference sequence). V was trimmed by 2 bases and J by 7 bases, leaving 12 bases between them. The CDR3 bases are TGTGCCAGCAGCTTATCGCACTCCCGGAATTCACCCCTCCACTTT. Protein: CASSLSHSRNSPLHF.

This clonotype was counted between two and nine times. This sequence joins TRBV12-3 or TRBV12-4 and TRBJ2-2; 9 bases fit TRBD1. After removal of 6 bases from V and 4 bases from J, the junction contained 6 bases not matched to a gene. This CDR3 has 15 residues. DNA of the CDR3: TGTGCCAGCAGGAGAGGGGACAGGGCCACCGGGGAGCTGTTTTTT. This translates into CASRRGDRATGELFF.

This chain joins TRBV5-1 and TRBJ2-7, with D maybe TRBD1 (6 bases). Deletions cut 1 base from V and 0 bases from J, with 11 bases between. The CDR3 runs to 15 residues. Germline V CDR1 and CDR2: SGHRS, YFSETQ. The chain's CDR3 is CASSLRDTSSYEQYF. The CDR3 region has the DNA TGCGCCAGCAGCTTGAGGGACACGAGCTCCTACGAGCAGTACTTC.

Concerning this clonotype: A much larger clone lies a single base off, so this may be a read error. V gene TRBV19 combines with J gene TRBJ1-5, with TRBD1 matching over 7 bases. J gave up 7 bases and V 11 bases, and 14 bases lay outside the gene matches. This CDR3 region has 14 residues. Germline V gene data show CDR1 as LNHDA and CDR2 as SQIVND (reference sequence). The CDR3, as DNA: TGTGCCTGCCAGTCAGGGGGATCGGGACAGCCCCAGCATTTT. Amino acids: CACQSGGSGQPQHF. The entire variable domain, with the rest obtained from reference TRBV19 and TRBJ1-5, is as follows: DGGITQSPKYLFRKEGQNVTLSCEQNLNHDAMYWYRQDPGQGLRLIYYSQIVNDFQKGDIAEGYSVSREKKESFPLTVTSAQKNPTAFYLCACQSGGSGQPQHFGDGTRLSIL.

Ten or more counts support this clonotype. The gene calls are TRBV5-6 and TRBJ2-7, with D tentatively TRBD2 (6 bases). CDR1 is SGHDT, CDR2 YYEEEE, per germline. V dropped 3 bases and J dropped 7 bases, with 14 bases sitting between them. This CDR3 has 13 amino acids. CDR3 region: CASSYPPGGEQYF. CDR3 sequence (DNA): TGTGCCAGCAGCTACCCTCCCGGAGGGGAGCAGTACTTC.